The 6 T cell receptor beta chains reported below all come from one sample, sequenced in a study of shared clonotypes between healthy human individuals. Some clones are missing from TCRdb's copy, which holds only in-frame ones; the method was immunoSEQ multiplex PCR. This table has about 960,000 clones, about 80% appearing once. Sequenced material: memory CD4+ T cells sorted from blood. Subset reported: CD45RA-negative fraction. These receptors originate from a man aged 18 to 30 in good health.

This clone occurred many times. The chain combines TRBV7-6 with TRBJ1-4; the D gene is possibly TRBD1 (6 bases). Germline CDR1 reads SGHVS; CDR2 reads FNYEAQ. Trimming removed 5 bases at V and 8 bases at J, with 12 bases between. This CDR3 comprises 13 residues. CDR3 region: CASSQPGQEKLFF. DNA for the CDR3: TGTGCCAGCAGCCAGCCGGGACAAGAAAAACTGTTTTTT.

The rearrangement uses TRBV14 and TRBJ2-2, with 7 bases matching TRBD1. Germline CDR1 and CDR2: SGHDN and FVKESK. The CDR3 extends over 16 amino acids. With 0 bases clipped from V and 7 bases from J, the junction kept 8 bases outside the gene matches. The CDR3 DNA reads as TGTGCCAGCAGCCAAGATAAGGGGGCGAGGATCGGGGAGCTGTTTTTT. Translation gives CASSQDKGARIGELFF.

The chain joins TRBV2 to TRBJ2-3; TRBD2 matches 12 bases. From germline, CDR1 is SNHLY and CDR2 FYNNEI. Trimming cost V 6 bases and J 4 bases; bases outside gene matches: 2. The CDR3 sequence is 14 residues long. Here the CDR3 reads CASRRTSGADTQYF. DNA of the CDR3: TGTGCCAGCAGAAGGACTAGCGGGGCAGATACGCAGTATTTT.

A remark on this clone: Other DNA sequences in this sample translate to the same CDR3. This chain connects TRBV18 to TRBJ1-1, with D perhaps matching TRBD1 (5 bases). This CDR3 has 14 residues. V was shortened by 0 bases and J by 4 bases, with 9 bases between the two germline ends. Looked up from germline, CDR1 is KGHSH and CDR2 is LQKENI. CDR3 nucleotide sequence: TGTGCCAGCTCACCACCGGGGGGGGTCACTGAAGCTTTCTTT. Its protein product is CASSPPGGVTEAFF.

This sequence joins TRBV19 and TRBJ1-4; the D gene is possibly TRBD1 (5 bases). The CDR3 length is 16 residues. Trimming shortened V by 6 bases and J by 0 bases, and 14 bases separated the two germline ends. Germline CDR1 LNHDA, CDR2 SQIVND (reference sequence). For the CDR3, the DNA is TGTGCCAGTAGAAGACAGCACCCTGCAACTAATGAAAAACTGTTTTTT. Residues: CASRRQHPATNEKLFF.

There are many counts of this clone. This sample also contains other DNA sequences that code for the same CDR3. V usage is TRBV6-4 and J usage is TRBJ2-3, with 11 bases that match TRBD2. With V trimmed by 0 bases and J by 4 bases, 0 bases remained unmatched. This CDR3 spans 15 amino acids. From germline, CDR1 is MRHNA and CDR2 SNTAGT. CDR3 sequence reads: CASSDSSGGADTQYF. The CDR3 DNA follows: TGTGCCAGCAGTGACTCTAGCGGGGGGGCAGATACGCAGTATTTT.